A selection of T cell receptor beta chains follows, all from one sample in a study of PD-1 blockade in classical Hodgkin lymphoma. Method: immunoSEQ multiplex PCR; TCRdb's copy keeps in-frame clones and lacks some. The data hold 20,000 to 25,000 clones, with approximately 77% observed a single time. The input for sequencing was peripheral blood mononuclear cells (PBMCs), taken before the fourth cycle of nivolumab. The receptors were gathered from a human donor with classical Hodgkin lymphoma. CDR3s include the opening cysteine and the closing phenylalanine or tryptophan. The D gene is left open where the match is weak. Size values are once, few and many counts, or a class for expanded clones, and some rows have none.

j_call v_call d_call clone_size cdr3_nt cdr3_aa
TRBJ1-2 TRBV27 . . TGTGCCAGCAGCCCTCGGGCAGGTTTCTATGGCTACACCTTC CASSPRAGFYGYTF
TRBJ2-5 TRBV7-8 . . TGTGCCAGCAGCTTAGGAGGGGGGTACCAAGAGACCCAGTACTTC CASSLGGGYQETQYF
TRBJ2-2 TRBV4-1 . . TGCGCCAGCAGCCATCAAAAGGCGAACACCGGGGAGCTGCTTTTT CASSHQKANTGELLF
TRBJ2-1 TRBV15 TRBD2 . TGTGCCACCAGCAGGGAGAGAGCGGGATCCATTTTCAATGAGCAGTTCTTC CATSRERAGSIFNEQFF
TRBJ2-1 TRBV10-3 TRBD1 . TGTGCCACCGTGACAGGGTACAATGAGCAGTTCTTC CATVTGYNEQFF
TRBJ2-7 TRBV4-2 . . TGTGCCAGCAGCCAAGATCCACAGGGGCCGGGGGCGACTTACGAGCAGTACTTC CASSQDPQGPGATYEQYF
TRBJ1-4 TRBV28 . . TGTGCCAGCAGTTTTTCCCGACAGGTTTTTAATGAAAAACTGTTTTTT CASSFSRQVFNEKLFF
TRBJ1-6 TRBV4-3 . once TGCGTCAGCAGCCAAGAGAGAGGTCATAATTCACCCCTCCACTTT CVSSQERGHNSPLHF
TRBJ2-7 TRBV2 TRBD1 few TGTGCCAGCAGTGGACAGGGGTACGAGCAGTACTTC CASSGQGYEQYF
TRBJ2-3 TRBV18 . . TGTGCCAGCTCAGACGGGATCTTGGGCACAGATACGCAGTATTTT CASSDGILGTDTQYF
TRBJ2-5 TRBV15 TRBD1 . TGTGCCACCAGTGCCCGGGGACAGCCCAACGGAGAGACCCAGTACTTC CATSARGQPNGETQYF